The present T cell receptor (beta chain) was sequenced within a study of blood T cell repertoires in COVID-19. Study overall: T cells, B-cell-depleted T cells, or PBMCs provided the cDNA or gDNA that served as material.

As processed by the authors: Amplification of reference gene primers provided the estimated nucleated cell counts. The assay was immunoSEQ multiplex PCR, and TCRdb's table has in-frame clones only and misses some. From that table come the V and J calls and clone size; the DNA was used to work out D and trimming. The data contain about 220,000 clones, 88% of them singletons. Participants were aged about 18 to 100 years from around 25 US areas. Cohort 3 donors were reported recovered after two negative PCRs, clearance, or symptom resolution. The CDR3 extends over 14 amino acids. CDR1 and CDR2 (germline): SGHNT, YENEEA. V trimming: 5 bases; J trimming: 4 bases; junction bases outside the gene matches: 6.

The clonotype originates from a young woman who had recovered from COVID-19. V and J are TRBV11-3 and TRBJ2-7; 9 bases match TRBD1. Sequencing input: PBMCs or T cells enriched from blood (not recorded which). The CDR3 spells CASSLGTGPYEQYF. The DNA of the CDR3 is TGTGCCAGCAGCCTCGGGACAGGGCCTTACGAGCAGTACTTC.